This entry is about one T cell receptor (beta chain). This record belongs to a study of blood T cell repertoires in COVID-19. Overall study context: Sources were T cells, B-cell-depleted T cells, or PBMCs; the material itself was cDNA or gDNA.

The V gene lost 6 bases and the J gene lost 3 bases, with 8 bases spanning the gap. The CDR3 spans 12 residues. Germline V lookup: CDR1 MNHEY, CDR2 SVGAGI. Recruits, aged roughly 18 to 95 years, lived in 24 US areas. The table came from immunoSEQ multiplex PCR; TCRdb's copy has only in-frame clones and leaves some out. The table has over 200,000 clones, more than 80% seen once; the top ten hold approximately 8.7%. The TCR originated in a man between 35 and 55 years old who had recovered from COVID-19. Sequencing used PBMCs or T cells enriched from blood (not recorded which). The chain uses TRBV6-5 and TRBJ1-1; D call uncertain. CDR3 region: CASSPGYTEAFF. The CDR3 DNA reads TGTGCCAGCAGCCCCGGTTACACTGAAGCTTTCTTT.